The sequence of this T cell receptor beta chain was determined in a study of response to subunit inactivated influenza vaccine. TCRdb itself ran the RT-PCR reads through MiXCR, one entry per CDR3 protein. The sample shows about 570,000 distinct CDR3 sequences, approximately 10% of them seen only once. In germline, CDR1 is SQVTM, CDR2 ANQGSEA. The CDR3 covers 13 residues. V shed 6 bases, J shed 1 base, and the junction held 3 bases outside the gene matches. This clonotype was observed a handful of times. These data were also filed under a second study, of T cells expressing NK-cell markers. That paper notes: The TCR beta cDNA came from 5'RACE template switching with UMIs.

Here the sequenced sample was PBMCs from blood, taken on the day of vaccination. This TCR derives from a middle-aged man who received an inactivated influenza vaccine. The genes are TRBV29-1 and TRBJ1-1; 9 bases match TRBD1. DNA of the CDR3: TGCAGCGTGCGGGGACAGGGGAACACTGAAGCTTTCTTT. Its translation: CSVRGQGNTEAFF.